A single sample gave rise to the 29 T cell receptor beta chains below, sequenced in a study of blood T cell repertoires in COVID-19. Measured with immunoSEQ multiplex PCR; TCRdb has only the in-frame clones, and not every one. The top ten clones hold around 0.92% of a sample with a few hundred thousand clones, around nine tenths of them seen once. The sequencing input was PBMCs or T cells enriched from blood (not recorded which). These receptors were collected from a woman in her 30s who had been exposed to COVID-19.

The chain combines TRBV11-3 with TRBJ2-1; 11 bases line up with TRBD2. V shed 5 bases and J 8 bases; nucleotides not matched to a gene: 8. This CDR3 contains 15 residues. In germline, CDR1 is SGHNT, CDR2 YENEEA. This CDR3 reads CASSVSGRVRDEQFF. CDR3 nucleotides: TGTGCCAGCAGCGTTAGCGGGAGGGTCCGCGATGAGCAGTTCTTC. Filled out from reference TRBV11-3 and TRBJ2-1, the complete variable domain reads EAGVVQSPRYKIIEKKQPVAFWCNPISGHNTLYWYLQNLGQGPELLIRYENEEAVDDSQLPKDRFSAERLKGVDSTLKIQPAELGDSAVYLCASSVSGRVRDEQFFGPGTRLTVL.

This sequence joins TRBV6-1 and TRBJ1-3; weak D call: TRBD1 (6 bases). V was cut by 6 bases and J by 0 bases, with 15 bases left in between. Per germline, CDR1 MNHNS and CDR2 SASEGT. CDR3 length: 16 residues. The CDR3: CASREQGQGSGNTIYF. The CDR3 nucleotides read TGTGCCAGCAGAGAACAGGGCCAAGGCTCTGGAAACACCATATATTTT.

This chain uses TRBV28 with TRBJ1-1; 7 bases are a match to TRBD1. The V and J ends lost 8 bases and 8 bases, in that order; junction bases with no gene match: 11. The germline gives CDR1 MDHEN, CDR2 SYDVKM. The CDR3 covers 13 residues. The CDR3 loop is CASGGTVLSEAFF. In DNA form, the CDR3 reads TGTGCCAGCGGGGGGACAGTCTTATCCGAAGCTTTCTTT.

The CDR3 sequence is CAIRTRLTDTQYF. DNA for the CDR3: TGTGCCATCAGGACTAGACTAACAGATACGCAGTATTTT. This sequence joins TRBV10-3 and TRBJ2-3; D possibly corresponds to TRBD2 (6 bases). Germline V gene data show CDR1 as ENHRY and CDR2 as SYGVKD. This CDR3 comprises 13 residues. The V end was cut by 6 bases, the J end by 3 bases, with 10 bases between.

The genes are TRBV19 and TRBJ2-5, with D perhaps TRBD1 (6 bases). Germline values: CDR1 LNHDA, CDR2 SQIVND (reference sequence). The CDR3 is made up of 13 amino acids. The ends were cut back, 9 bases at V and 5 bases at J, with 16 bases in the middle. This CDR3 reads CASRLQGGETQYF. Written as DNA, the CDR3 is TGTGCCAGCCGATTACAGGGTGGGGAGACCCAGTACTTC.

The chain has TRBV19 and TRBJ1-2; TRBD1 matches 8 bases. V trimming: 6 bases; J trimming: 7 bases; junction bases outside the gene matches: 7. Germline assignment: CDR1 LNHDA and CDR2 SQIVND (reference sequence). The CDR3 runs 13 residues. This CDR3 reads CASSPRTGFGYTF. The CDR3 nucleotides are TGTGCCAGTAGCCCCCGGACAGGGTTTGGCTACACCTTC.

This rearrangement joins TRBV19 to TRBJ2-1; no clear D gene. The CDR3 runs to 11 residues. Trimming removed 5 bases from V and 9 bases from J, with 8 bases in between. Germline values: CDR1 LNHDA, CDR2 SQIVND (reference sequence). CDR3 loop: CASSVSTEQFF. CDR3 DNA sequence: TGTGCCAGTAGTGTTAGCACTGAGCAGTTCTTC.

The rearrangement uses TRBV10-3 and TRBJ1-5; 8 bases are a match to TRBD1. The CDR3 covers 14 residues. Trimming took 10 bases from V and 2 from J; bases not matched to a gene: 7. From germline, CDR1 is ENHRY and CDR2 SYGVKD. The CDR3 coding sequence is TGTGCCACCGCTCCGGACAGGGGCAATCAGCCCCAGCATTTT. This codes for CATAPDRGNQPQHF.

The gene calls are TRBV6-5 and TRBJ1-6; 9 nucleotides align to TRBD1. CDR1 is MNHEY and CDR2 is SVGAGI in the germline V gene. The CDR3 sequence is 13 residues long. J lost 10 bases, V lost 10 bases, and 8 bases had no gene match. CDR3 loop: CATGGTGWSPLHF. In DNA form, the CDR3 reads TGTGCCACTGGCGGGACAGGGTGGTCACCCCTCCACTTT.

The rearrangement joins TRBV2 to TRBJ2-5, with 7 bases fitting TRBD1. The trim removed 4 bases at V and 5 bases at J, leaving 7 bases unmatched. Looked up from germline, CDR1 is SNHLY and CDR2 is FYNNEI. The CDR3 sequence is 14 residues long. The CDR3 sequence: CASSGDRDWETQYF. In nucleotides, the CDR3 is TGTGCCAGCAGTGGGGACAGAGATTGGGAGACCCAGTACTTC.

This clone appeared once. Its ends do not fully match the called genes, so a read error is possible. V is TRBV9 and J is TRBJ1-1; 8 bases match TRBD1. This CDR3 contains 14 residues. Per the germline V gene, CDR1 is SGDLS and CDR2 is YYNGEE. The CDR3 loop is CASSVTGTGPILLF. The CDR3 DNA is TGTGCCAGCAGCGTCACCGGGACAGGACCCATACTGCTCTTT.

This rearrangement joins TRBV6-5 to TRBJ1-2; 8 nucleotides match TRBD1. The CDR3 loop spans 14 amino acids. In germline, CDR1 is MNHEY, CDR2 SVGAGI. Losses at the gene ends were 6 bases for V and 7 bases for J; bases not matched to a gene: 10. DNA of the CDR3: TGTGCCAGCAGCCGGACAGGGAGCGAAGTTGGCTACACCTTC. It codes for CASSRTGSEVGYTF.

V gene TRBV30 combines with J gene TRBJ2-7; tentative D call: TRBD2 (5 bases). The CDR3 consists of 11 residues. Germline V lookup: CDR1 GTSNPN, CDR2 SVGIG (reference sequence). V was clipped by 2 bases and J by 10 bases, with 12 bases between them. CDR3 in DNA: TGTGCCTGGAGTCTCGGTTCGGGACAGTACTTC. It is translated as CAWSLGSGQYF.

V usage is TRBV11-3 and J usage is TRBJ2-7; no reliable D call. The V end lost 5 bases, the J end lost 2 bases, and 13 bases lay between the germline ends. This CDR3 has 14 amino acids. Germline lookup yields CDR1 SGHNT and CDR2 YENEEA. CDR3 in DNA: TGTGCCAGCAGCCCCTACGAGGTCCCCTACGAGCAGTACTTC. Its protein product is CASSPYEVPYEQYF.

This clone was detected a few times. CDR3 region: CASSLAGGPSYNEQFF. The CDR3, as DNA: TGTGCCAGCAGCCTAGCGGGAGGGCCCTCGTACAATGAGCAGTTCTTC. The gene calls are TRBV5-4 and TRBJ2-1, with 12 bases aligning to TRBD2. The V segment lost 4 bases and the J segment 4 bases; nucleotides outside the gene matches: 6. This CDR3 is built from 16 residues. In germline, CDR1 is SGHNT, CDR2 YYREEE (reference sequence).

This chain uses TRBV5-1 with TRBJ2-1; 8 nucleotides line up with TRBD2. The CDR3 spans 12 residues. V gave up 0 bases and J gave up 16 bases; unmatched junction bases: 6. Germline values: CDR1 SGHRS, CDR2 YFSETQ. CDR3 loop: CASSLGTGLGFF. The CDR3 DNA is TGCGCCAGCAGCTTGGGGACGGGACTAGGTTTCTTC.

CDR3 protein: CASSVARGTDSNQPQHF. The CDR3 nucleotides read TGTGCCAGCAGTGTCGCACGCGGGACAGATAGCAATCAGCCCCAGCATTTT. The chain has TRBV27 and TRBJ1-5; TRBD1 matches at 7 bases. V lost 5 bases, J lost 0 bases, and 10 bases stayed unmatched. The CDR3 totals 17 residues. Germline lookup yields CDR1 MNHEY and CDR2 SMNVEV (reference sequence).

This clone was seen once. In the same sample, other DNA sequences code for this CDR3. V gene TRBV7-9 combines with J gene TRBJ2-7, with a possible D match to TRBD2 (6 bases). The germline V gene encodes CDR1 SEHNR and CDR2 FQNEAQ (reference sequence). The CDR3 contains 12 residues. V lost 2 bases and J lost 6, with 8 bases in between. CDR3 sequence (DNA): TGTGCCAGCAGCTTACAGGGAGGCGAGCAGTACTTC. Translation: CASSLQGGEQYF.

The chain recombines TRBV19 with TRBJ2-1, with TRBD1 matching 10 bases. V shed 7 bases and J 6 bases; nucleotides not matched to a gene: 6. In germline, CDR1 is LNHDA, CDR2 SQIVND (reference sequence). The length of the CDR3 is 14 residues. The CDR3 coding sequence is TGTGCCAGTACCAGGACAGGGGGGGTCAATGAGCAGTTCTTC. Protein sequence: CASTRTGGVNEQFF.

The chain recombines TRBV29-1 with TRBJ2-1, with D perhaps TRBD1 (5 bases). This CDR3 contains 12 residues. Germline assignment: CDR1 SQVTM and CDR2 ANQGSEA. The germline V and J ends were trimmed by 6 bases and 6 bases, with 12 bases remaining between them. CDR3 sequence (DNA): TGCAGCGTCGACGGACAATTCAATGAGCAGTTCTTC. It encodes CSVDGQFNEQFF.

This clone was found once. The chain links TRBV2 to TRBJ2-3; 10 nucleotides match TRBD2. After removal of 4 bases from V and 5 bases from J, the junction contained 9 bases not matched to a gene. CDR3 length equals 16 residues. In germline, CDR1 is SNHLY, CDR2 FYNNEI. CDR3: CASSGLAGFAGDTQYF. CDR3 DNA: TGTGCCAGCAGTGGACTAGCGGGCTTTGCGGGAGATACGCAGTATTTT.

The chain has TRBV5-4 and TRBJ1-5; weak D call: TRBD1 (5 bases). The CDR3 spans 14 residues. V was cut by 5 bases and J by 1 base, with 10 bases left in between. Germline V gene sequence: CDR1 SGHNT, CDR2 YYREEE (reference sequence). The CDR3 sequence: CASSSDSSNQPQHF. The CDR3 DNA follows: TGTGCCAGCAGTTCCGACAGCAGCAATCAGCCCCAGCATTTT.

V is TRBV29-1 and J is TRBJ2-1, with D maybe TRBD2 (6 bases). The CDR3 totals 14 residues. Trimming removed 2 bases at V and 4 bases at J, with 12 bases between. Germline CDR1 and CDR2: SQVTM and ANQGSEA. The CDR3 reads CSVESAGRYNEQFF. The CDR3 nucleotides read TGCAGCGTTGAATCGGCGGGACGATACAATGAGCAGTTCTTC.

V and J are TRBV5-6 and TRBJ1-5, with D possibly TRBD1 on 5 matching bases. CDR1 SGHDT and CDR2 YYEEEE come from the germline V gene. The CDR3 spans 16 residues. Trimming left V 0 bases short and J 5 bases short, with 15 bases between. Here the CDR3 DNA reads TGTGCCAGCAGCTTGGGCCGGGGGGTAGTTGATCAGCCCCAGCATTTT. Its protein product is CASSLGRGVVDQPQHF.

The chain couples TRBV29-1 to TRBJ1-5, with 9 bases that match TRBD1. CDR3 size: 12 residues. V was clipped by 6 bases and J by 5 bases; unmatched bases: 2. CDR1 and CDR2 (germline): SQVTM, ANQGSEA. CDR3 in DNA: TGCAGCGTCAGACAGGGGGATCAGCCCCAGCATTTT. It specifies CSVRQGDQPQHF.

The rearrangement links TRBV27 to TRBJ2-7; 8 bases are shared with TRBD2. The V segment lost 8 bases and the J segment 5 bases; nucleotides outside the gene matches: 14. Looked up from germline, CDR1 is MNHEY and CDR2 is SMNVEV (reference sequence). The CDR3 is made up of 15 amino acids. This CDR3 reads CASSVTGRAVDEQYF. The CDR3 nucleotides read TGTGCCAGCTCAGTCACCGGGAGGGCCGTCGACGAGCAGTACTTC.

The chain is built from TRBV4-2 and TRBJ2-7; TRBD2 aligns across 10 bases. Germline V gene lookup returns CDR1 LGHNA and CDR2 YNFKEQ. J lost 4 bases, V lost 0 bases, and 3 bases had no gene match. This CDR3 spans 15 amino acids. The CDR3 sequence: CASSQEGLASYEQYF. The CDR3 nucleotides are TGTGCCAGCAGCCAAGAGGGACTAGCGTCTTACGAGCAGTACTTC.

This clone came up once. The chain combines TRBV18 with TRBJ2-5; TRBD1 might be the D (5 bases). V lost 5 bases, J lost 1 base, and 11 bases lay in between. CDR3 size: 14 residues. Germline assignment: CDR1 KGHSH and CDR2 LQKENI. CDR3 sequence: CASSAQGLQETQYF. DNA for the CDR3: TGTGCCAGCTCAGCCCAGGGCCTCCAAGAGACCCAGTACTTC.

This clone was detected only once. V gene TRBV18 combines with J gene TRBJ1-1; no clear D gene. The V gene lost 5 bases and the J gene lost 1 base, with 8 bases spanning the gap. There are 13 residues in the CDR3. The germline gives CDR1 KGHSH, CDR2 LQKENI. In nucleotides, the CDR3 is TGTGCCAGCTCAACAGTGGAGAACACTGAAGCTTTCTTT. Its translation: CASSTVENTEAFF.